This TCR beta chain stems from a study of vaccination effects on CD4 cells after COVID-19. For the study at large: The ViraFEST assay expanded antigen-specific CD4+ T cells with viral peptide pools before sequencing.

Produced via immunoSEQ multiplex PCR; TCRdb's table is partial and in-frame only. The repertoire has 65,000 to 80,000 clones, about 74% of them found once; the top ten carry 2% to 2.5%. Notes on this clone: Its antigen is unidentified.

Culture proceeded for about 11 days, and CD4+ T cells were then isolated. Vaccine recipients had no previous SARS-CoV-2 infection; their nucleocapsid antibodies were negative. Sequenced here: CD4+ T cells from PBMCs cultured without peptide, sampled before COVID-19 vaccination. The TCR sequence derives from a human donor who received a COVID-19 vaccine.

The CDR3 is CASSLGGVGNTIYF. In DNA, the CDR3 is TGTGCCAGCAGTTTAGGGGGCGTAGGAAACACCATATATTTT. V usage is TRBV27 and J usage is TRBJ1-3, with a tentative D call TRBD1 (6 bases). Trimming shortened V by 2 bases and J by 4 bases, and 9 bases separated the two germline ends. The CDR3 extends over 14 amino acids. Germline V CDR1 and CDR2: MNHEY, SMNVEV (reference sequence).